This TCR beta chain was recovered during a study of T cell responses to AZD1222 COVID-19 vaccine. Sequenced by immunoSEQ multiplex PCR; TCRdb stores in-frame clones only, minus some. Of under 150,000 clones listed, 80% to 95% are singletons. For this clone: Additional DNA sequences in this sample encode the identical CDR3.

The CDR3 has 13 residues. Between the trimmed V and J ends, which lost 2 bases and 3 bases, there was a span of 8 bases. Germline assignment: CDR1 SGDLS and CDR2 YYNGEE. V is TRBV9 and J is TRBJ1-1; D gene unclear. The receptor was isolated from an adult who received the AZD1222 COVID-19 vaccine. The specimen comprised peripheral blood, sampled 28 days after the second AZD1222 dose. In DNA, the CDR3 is TGTGCCAGCAGCGTCCTTGGGGACACTGAAGCTTTCTTT. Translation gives CASSVLGDTEAFF.